These 24 T cell receptor beta chains were sequenced from one sample in a study of CD8+CD57+ T cells in acquired aplastic anemia. The patients chosen for sequencing had shown expansion of CD8+CD57+ cells (detected by flow cytometry). Genomic DNA templated the TCR beta VDJ and CDR3 profiling. TCRdb re-called the reads through MiXCR, storing one row per CDR3 protein. The sample contains some 140,000 distinct CDR3 sequences, around half of which appear only once. Sample: sorted CD4+, CD8+, or CD8+CD57+ T cells (not recorded which) from PBMCs. These receptors came from a human donor with aplastic anemia.

This clonotype was observed a few times. This chain uses TRBV7-8 with TRBJ2-7; D is ambiguous. The CDR3 contains 13 residues. Trimming took 1 base from V and 5 from J, leaving 9 bases between them. Germline lookup yields CDR1 SGHVS and CDR2 FQNEAQ. DNA for the CDR3: TGTGCCAGCAGCTTAGGTCCGCGGAACGAGCAGTACTTC. It translates to CASSLGPRNEQYF.

V is TRBV2 and J is TRBJ2-1; the match to TRBD2 covers 9 bases. The CDR3 is made up of 12 amino acids. Losses at the gene ends were 6 bases for V and 13 bases for J; bases not matched to a gene: 7. Germline V gene sequence: CDR1 SNHLY, CDR2 FYNNEI. The CDR3 sequence is CASSMASGAQFF. The CDR3 DNA reads as TGTGCCAGCAGCATGGCTAGCGGGGCTCAGTTCTTC.

This clonotype was observed at least ten times. The chain carries TRBV5-5 and TRBJ1-2; D unclear. This CDR3 is 15 amino acids long. V was pared by 4 bases and J by 4 bases, with 17 bases between. Germline CDR1 SGHKS, CDR2 YYEKEE (reference sequence). CDR3 coding DNA: TGTGCCAGCAGCCCGAGTCAGGTACTGGGCTATGGCTACACCTTC. Translating it yields CASSPSQVLGYGYTF.

The CDR3 DNA is TGTGCCAGCAGCGAGGTCCCGGGAAATGAGCAGTTCTTC. Its protein is CASSEVPGNEQFF. The chain joins TRBV19 to TRBJ2-1, with D perhaps matching TRBD2 (5 bases). The V end lost 9 bases, the J end lost 7 bases, and 16 bases lay between the germline ends. Germline CDR1 LNHDA, CDR2 SQIVND (reference sequence). This CDR3 spans 13 amino acids.

Points on this clonotype: At one end, the junction sequence differs from germline, possibly due to a read error. This chain connects TRBV6-4 to TRBJ2-5, with 11 bases aligning to TRBD2. The CDR3 has 14 residues. Per germline, CDR1 MRHNA and CDR2 SNTAGT. CDR3 DNA: TGTGCCAGCAGTGACTCGGCTAGCGGGGGGATCAGCAACTTC. The encoded protein is CASSDSASGGISNF.

This clonotype was recorded a few times. The chain joins TRBV24-1 to TRBJ2-1; 12 bases are a match to TRBD2. Germline trimming cut 7 bases from V and 8 bases from J; bases unmatched to any gene: 8. The CDR3 sequence is 15 residues long. Germline V gene sequence: CDR1 KGHDR, CDR2 SFDVKD. The chain's CDR3 is CATSTSGLAGHEQFF. CDR3 nucleotide sequence: TGTGCCACCAGCACGTCTGGACTAGCGGGGCATGAGCAGTTCTTC.

The chain is built from TRBV2 and TRBJ2-3, with 9 positions matching TRBD2. The V gene's germline CDR1 is SNHLY and CDR2 FYNNEI. The length of the CDR3 is 14 residues. V lost 6 bases and J lost 5; bases outside the gene matches: 6. As DNA, the CDR3 is TGTGCCAGCAGCGCGGGGGGGCCGGTAGATACGCAGTATTTT. This gives the protein CASSAGGPVDTQYF.

On this clonotype itself: One end of the junction does not line up with germline, which may come from a read error. The chain couples TRBV7-7 to TRBJ2-3, with D perhaps TRBD2 (5 bases). Germline values: CDR1 SSHAT, CDR2 FNYEAQ (reference sequence). The CDR3 spans 13 residues. CDR3 amino acids: CASSFSGTDTQYF. CDR3 DNA sequence: TGTGCTAGCAGCTTTAGCGGCACAGATACGCAGTATTTT.

A remark on this clonotype: Its ends do not fully match the called genes, so a read error is possible. The V and J genes are TRBV15 and TRBJ1-4, with D perhaps TRBD1 (5 bases). CDR3 length: 15 residues. CDR1 is LNHNV and CDR2 is YYDKDF in the germline V gene (reference sequence). CDR3 residues: CATSRGQGLRTKRFF. CDR3 coding DNA: TGTGCCACCAGCAGAGGGCAGGGCCTCCGCACTAAACGGTTTTTT.

Written as DNA, the CDR3 is TGTGCCAGCAGTACCGGACAGGGAAACTATGGCTACACCTTC. Translation gives CASSTGQGNYGYTF. The chain couples TRBV12-3 or TRBV12-4 to TRBJ1-2; 8 bases align to TRBD1. CDR3 size: 14 residues. Trimming removed 5 bases from V and 2 bases from J; junction bases left unmatched: 4.

At least ten counts were recorded for this clonotype. The gene calls are TRBV20-1 and TRBJ2-5; D ambiguous. Between the trimmed V and J ends, which lost 0 bases and 5 bases, there was a span of 10 bases. CDR1 is DFQATT and CDR2 is SNEGSKA in the germline V gene (reference sequence). This CDR3 contains 13 residues. The CDR3 region has the DNA TGCAGTGCTAGAGATCGTCCCCCGGAGACCCAGTACTTC. This encodes CSARDRPPETQYF.

This clonotype was observed a handful of times. This chain links TRBV7-9 with TRBJ1-2; D is perhaps TRBD1 (6 bases). Trimming removed 5 bases from V and 6 bases from J, with 19 bases in between. Germline V gene sequence: CDR1 SEHNR, CDR2 FQNEAQ (reference sequence). This CDR3 comprises 15 residues. CDR3: CASSPTRGHGDGYTF. The DNA for the CDR3 is TGTGCCAGCAGCCCTACGCGGGGACATGGGGATGGCTACACCTTC.

The chain couples TRBV7-6 to TRBJ1-2; D uncertain. This CDR3 comprises 14 residues. Germline V gives CDR1 SGHVS, CDR2 FNYEAQ. The V and J ends lost 1 base and 4 bases respectively, with 10 bases between them. In DNA, the CDR3 is TGTGCCAGCAGCTTAGATCCAGGCGGCTATGGCTACACCTTC. Its translation: CASSLDPGGYGYTF.

This clonotype was observed many times. The chain has TRBV15 and TRBJ2-3, with a weak D call TRBD2 (5 bases). The CDR3 contains 14 residues. CDR1 LNHNV and CDR2 YYDKDF come from the germline V gene (reference sequence). V lost 0 bases and J 5 bases, leaving 9 bases between the germline ends. The CDR3, as DNA: TGTGCCACCAGCAGAGATCTAGCTTTAGATACGCAGTATTTT. Its translation is CATSRDLALDTQYF.

This clonotype was seen only once. The chain combines TRBV7-1 with TRBJ2-1; 11 positions agree with TRBD2. TRBV7-1 is known as an ORF, though its function is uncertain. The trim removed 2 bases at V and 4 bases at J, leaving 10 bases unmatched. CDR3 length: 18 residues. Here the CDR3 reads CASSSHSSGGAGYNEQFF. The CDR3, as DNA: TGTGCCAGCAGCTCACACAGTAGCGGGGGGGCGGGATACAATGAGCAGTTCTTC.

CDR3: CASREGSSTGELFF. Here the CDR3 DNA reads TGTGCCAGTAGAGAGGGATCATCTACCGGGGAGCTGTTTTTT. The chain uses TRBV19 and TRBJ2-2, with a tentative D call TRBD2 (5 bases). Germline V lookup: CDR1 LNHDA, CDR2 SQIVND (reference sequence). Trimming left V 6 bases short and J 5 bases short, with 13 bases between. The CDR3 is 14 residues long.

This clonotype was counted ten times or more. The chain has TRBV2 and TRBJ2-1; D unresolved. This CDR3 contains 17 residues. Germline CDR1 reads SNHLY; CDR2 reads FYNNEI. Trimming cost V 7 bases and J 7 bases, with 26 bases left between them. For the CDR3, the DNA is TGTGCCAGCAAGGGCAGGCCTACTTCTCGGCCGTCAAATGAGCAGTTCTTC. Translation: CASKGRPTSRPSNEQFF.

This clonotype appeared a single time. CDR3 in amino acids: CASSAGQIAGYTF. The CDR3 bases are TGTGCCAGCAGCGCTGGACAGATCGCAGGCTACACCTTC. The gene calls are TRBV7-3 and TRBJ1-2; weak D call: TRBD1 (6 bases). The CDR3 length is 13 residues. V lost 5 bases, J lost 8 bases, and 15 bases lay in between. Per the germline V gene, CDR1 is SGHTA and CDR2 is FQGTGA. The full variable domain, its missing parts supplied by reference TRBV7-3 and TRBJ1-2, is GAGVSQTPSNKVTEKGKYVELRCDPISGHTALYWYRQSLGQGPEFLIYFQGTGAADDSGLPNDRFFAVRPEGSVSTLKIQRTERGDSAVYLCASSAGQIAGYTFGSGTRLTVV.

This chain uses TRBV29-1 with TRBJ2-5, with 8 nucleotides matching TRBD1. The germline gives CDR1 SQVTM, CDR2 ANQGSEA. V was clipped by 1 base and J by 3 bases; unmatched bases: 7. The CDR3 sequence is 15 residues long. CDR3 in DNA: TGCAGCGTTGAAGGCGCCAGGGGGCTAGAAGAGACCCAGTACTTC. Protein product: CSVEGARGLEETQYF.

The V gene is TRBV10-3, the J gene TRBJ2-1, with 12 bases lining up with TRBD2. This CDR3 is built from 18 residues. Trimming took 4 bases from V and 0 from J; bases not matched to a gene: 7. Germline CDR1 ENHRY, CDR2 SYGVKD. Here the CDR3 DNA reads TGTGCCATCAGTGGATCTAGCGGGAGGGTCAGCTCCTACAATGAGCAGTTCTTC. Protein sequence: CAISGSSGRVSSYNEQFF.

Turning to this clonotype: The junction differs from germline at one of its ends, possibly a read error. This chain links TRBV19 with TRBJ2-7, with TRBD2 as a possible D gene (5 bases). The V gene's germline CDR1 is LNHDA and CDR2 SQIVND (reference sequence). This CDR3 has 13 residues. The CDR3 sequence is CASSRPGSYAQYF. CDR3 nucleotides: TGTGCCAGTAGTAGGCCTGGGAGCTACGCGCAGTACTTC.

V gene TRBV7-2 combines with J gene TRBJ2-7; 13 nucleotides line up with TRBD2. Trimming removed 4 bases from V and 6 bases from J; junction bases left unmatched: 3. CDR3 size: 14 residues. Looked up from germline, CDR1 is SGHTA and CDR2 is FQGNSA. Written as DNA, the CDR3 is TGTGCCAGCAGCTATGGACTAGCGGGAGTCGAGCAGTACTTC. Protein product: CASSYGLAGVEQYF. Drawing the rest from reference TRBV7-2 and TRBJ2-7, the complete variable domain is GAGVSQSPSNKVTEKGKDVELRCDPISGHTALYWYRQSLGQGLEFLIYFQGNSAPDKSGLPSDRFSAERTGGSVSTLTIQRTQQEDSAVYLCASSYGLAGVEQYFGPGTRLTVT.

V usage is TRBV11-1 and J usage is TRBJ1-3, with a weak D call TRBD1 (5 bases). Trimming shortened V by 8 bases and J by 1 base, and 21 bases separated the two germline ends. The germline V gene encodes CDR1 SGHAT and CDR2 FQDESV (reference sequence). This CDR3 has 17 residues. The CDR3 DNA reads TGTGCCAGCGTTCAGACTACGGGACGGCCGTCTGGAAACACCATATATTTT. Amino acid sequence: CASVQTTGRPSGNTIYF.

The sample holds one count of this clonotype. V is TRBV9 and J is TRBJ2-2; the D is unclear. The length of the CDR3 is 11 residues. Germline loops: CDR1 SGDLS, CDR2 YYNGEE. Trimming pared 5 bases from V and 8 bases from J, leaving 7 bases between. The CDR3 region has the DNA TGTGCCAGCAGTTACGGAGGGGAGCTGTTTTTT. Residues: CASSYGGELFF.